This TCR beta chain is drawn from a study of blood T cell repertoires in COVID-19. Study summary: Some COVID-19 samples were acute and others convalescent; all came from the United States, Italy and Spain. T cells, B-cell-depleted T cells, or PBMCs supplied cDNA or gDNA.

Original handling: Scientists estimated how many nucleated cells there were by amplifying reference gene primers. Libraries were prepared by immunoSEQ multiplex PCR; TCRdb keeps only in-frame clonotypes and omits some of them. The V and J calls and clone size were taken over from that table, and D and trimming were inferred from the DNA. The table records some 240,000 clones, more than 65% of them present only once. CDR3 length: 21 amino acids. Germline V gene sequence: CDR1 MRHNA, CDR2 SNTAGT. Trimming stripped 0 bases from V and 0 bases from J, with 24 bases between. This clone has a handful of counts.

The sequence was obtained from a woman in her thirties or forties who had recovered from COVID-19. This chain links TRBV6-4 with TRBJ1-5, with a possible D match to TRBD1 (6 bases). Sequencing was performed on peripheral blood. CDR3 region: CASSDSGDKCEGVYSNQPQHF. CDR3 coding DNA: TGTGCCAGCAGTGACTCCGGGGACAAATGTGAAGGGGTTTATAGCAATCAGCCCCAGCATTTT.